This TCR beta chain was sequenced during a study of technical replicates of blood from a few donors. V was cut by 4 bases and J by 0 bases, with 8 bases left in between. The CDR3 spans 14 residues. The germline CDR1 and CDR2 sequences are SGDLS and YYNGEE. This clone showed up just a few times. The data were produced by immunoSEQ multiplex PCR, yet TCRdb's version contains in-frame clones alone and is incomplete. The data contain 75,000 to 90,000 clones, just under 95% of them seen just once; the ten biggest clones take up 0.35% to 0.45%. This rearrangement joins TRBV9 to TRBJ1-3, with D unresolved. The sample taken for sequencing was T cells isolated from PBMCs. This clonotype was obtained from a human donor in good health. CDR3 loop: CASSPRISGNTIYF. CDR3 in DNA: TGTGCCAGCAGCCCCAGGATCTCTGGAAACACCATATATTTT.